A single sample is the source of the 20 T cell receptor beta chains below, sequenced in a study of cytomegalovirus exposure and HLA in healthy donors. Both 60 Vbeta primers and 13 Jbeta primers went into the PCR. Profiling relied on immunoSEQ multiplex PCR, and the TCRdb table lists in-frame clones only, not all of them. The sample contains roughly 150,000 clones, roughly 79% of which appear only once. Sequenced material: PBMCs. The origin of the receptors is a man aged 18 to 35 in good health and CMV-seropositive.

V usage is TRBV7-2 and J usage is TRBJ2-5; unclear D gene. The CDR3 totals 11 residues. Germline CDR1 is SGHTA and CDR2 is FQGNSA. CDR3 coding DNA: TGTGCTTGCCAGGTCCACGAGACCCAGTACTTC. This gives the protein CACQVHETQYF.

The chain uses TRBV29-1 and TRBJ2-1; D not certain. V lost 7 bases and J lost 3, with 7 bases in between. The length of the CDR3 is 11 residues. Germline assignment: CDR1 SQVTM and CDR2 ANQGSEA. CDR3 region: CSGADYNEQFF. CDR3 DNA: TGCAGCGGCGCGGACTACAATGAGCAGTTCTTC.

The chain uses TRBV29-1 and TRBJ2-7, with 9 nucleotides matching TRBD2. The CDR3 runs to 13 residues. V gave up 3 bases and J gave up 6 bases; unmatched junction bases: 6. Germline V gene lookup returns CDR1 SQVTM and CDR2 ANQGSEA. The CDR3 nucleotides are TGCAGCGTTGAGGTGGGACTAGCAGCCGAGCAGTACTTC. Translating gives CSVEVGLAAEQYF.

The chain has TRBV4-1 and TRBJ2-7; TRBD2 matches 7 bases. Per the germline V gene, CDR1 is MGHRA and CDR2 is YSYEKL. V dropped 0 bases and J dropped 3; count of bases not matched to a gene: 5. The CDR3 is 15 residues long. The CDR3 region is CASSQEPREDYEQYF. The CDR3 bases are TGCGCCAGCAGCCAAGAACCCCGGGAGGACTACGAGCAGTACTTC.

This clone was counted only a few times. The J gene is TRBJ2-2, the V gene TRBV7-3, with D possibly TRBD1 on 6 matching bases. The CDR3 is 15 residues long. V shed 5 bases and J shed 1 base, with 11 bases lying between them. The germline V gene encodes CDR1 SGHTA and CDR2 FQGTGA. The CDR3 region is CASSPGGKNTGELFF. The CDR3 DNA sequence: TGTGCCAGCAGCCCTGGGGGCAAGAACACCGGGGAGCTGTTTTTT.

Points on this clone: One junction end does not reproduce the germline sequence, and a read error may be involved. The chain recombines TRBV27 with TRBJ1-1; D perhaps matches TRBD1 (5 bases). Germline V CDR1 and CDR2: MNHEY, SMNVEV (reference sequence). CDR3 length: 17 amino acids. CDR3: CASSLSSLGLMNTEAFF. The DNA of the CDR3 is TGTGCCAGCAGTCTATCGTCTCTGGGGCTTATGAACACTGAAGCTTTCTTT.

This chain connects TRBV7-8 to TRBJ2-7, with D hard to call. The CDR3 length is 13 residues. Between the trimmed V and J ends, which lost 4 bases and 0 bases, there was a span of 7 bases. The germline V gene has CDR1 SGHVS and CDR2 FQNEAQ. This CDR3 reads CASSSPSSYEQYF. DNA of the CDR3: TGTGCCAGCAGCTCGCCGAGCTCCTACGAGCAGTACTTC.

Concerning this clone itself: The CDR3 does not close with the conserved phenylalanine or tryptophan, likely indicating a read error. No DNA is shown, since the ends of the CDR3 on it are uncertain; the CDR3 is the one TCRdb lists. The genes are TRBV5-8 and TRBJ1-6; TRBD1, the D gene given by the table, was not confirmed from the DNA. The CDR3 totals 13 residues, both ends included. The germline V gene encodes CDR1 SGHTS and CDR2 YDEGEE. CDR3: CASSLSKWDRAHL.

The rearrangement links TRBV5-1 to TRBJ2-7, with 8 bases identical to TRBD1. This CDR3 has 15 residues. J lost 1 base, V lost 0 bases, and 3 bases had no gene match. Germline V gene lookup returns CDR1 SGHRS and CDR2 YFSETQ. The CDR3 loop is CASSLEGQVSYEQYF. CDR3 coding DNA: TGCGCCAGCAGCTTGGAGGGACAGGTATCCTACGAGCAGTACTTC.

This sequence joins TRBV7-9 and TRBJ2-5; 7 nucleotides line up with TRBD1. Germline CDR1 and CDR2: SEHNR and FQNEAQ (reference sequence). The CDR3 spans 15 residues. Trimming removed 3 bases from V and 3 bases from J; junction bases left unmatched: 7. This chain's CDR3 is CASSFLRGPEETQYF. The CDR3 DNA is TGTGCCAGCAGCTTTTTAAGGGGGCCTGAAGAGACCCAGTACTTC.

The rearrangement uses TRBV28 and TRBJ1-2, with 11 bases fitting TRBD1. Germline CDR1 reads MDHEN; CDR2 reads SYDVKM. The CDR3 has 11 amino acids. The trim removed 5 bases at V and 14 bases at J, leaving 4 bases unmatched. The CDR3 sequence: CASSRGQGGTF. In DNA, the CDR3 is TGTGCCAGCAGTAGGGGACAGGGGGGAACCTTC.

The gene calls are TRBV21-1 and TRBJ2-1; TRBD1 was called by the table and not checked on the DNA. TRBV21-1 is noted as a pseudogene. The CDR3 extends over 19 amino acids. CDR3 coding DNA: TGTGCCAGCAGCAAAGAGGGGCGGACAGGGAGTTCTGCCTACAATGAGCAGTTCTTC. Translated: CASSKEGRTGSSAYNEQFF.

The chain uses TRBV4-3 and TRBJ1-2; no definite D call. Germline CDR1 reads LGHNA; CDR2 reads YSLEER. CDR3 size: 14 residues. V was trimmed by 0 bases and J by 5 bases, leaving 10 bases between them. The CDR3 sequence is CASSQEGGAYGYTF. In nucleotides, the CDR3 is TGCGCCAGCAGCCAAGAGGGAGGAGCTTATGGCTACACCTTC.

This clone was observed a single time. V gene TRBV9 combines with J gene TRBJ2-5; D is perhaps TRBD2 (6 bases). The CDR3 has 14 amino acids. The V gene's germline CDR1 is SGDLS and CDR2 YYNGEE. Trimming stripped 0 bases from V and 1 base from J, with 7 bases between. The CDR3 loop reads CASSVAGVQETQYF. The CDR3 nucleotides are TGTGCCAGCAGCGTAGCGGGGGTCCAAGAGACCCAGTACTTC.

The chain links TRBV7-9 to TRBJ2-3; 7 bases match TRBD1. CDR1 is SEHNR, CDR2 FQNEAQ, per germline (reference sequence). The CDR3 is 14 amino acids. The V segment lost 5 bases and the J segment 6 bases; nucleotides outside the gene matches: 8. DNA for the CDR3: TGTGCCAGCAGCATAAGACAGGGATCTGATACGCAGTATTTT. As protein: CASSIRQGSDTQYF.

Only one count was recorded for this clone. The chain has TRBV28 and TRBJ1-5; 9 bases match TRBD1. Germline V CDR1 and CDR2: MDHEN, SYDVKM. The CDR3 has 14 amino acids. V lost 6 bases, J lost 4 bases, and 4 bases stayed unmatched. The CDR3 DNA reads TGTGCCAGCAGCCTAGACAGGGGGAATCAGCCCCAGCATTTT. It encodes CASSLDRGNQPQHF.

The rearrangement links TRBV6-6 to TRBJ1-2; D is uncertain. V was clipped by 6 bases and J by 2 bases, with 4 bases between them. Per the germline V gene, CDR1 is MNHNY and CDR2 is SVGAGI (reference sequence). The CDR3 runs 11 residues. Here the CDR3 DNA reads TGTGCCAGCAGAACAAACTATGGCTACACCTTC. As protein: CASRTNYGYTF.

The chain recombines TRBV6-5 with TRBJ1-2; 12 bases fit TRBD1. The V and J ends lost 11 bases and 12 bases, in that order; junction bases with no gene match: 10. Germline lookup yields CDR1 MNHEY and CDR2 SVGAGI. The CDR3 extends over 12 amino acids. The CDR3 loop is CAAYAGTGGHTF. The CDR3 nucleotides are TGTGCCGCCTATGCCGGGACAGGGGGCCACACCTTC.

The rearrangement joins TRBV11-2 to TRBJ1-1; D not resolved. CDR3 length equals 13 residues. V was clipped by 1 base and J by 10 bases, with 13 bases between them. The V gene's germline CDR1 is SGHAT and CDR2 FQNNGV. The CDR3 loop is CASSLVGLGGAFF. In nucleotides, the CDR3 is TGTGCCAGCAGCTTAGTGGGTCTAGGAGGAGCTTTCTTT.

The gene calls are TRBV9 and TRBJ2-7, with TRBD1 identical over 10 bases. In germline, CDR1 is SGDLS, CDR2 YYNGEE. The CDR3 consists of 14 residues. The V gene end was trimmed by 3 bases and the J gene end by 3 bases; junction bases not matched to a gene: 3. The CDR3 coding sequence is TGTGCCAGCAGCGGGGACAGGGGTCTCTACGAGCAGTACTTC. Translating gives CASSGDRGLYEQYF.